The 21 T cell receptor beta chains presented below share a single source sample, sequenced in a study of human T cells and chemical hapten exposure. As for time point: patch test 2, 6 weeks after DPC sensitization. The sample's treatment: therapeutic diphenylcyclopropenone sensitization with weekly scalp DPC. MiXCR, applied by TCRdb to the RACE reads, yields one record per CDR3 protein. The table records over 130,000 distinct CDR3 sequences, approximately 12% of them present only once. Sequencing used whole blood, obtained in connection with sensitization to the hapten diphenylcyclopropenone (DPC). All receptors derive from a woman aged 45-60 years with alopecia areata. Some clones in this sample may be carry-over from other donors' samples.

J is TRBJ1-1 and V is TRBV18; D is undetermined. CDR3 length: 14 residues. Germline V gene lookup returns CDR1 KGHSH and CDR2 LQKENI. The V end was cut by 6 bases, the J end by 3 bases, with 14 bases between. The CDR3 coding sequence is TGTGCCAGCTCCCCCGGGATGAGCGACACTGAAGCTTTCTTT. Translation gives CASSPGMSDTEAFF.

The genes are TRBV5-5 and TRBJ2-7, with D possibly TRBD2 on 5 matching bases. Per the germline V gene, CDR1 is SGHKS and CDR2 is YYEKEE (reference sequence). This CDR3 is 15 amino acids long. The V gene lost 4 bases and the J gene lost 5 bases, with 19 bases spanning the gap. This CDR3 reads CASSLRGSGYDEQYF. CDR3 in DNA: TGTGCCAGCAGCCTACGAGGATCGGGGTACGACGAGCAGTACTTC.

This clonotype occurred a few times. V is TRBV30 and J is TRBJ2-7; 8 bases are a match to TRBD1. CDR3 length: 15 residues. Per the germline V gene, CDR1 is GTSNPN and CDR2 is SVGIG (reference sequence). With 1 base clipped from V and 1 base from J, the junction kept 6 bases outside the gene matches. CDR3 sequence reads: CAWSDPGTGSYEQYF. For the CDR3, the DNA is TGTGCCTGGAGTGACCCTGGGACAGGTTCCTACGAGCAGTACTTC.

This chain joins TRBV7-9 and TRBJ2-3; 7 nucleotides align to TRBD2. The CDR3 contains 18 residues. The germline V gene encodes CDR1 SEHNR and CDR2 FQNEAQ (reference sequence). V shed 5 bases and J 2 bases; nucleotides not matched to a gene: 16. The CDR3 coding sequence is TGTGCCAGCAGCCGGCGAATCCCCCTAGCGGCTTTCACAGATACGCAGTATTTT. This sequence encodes CASSRRIPLAAFTDTQYF.

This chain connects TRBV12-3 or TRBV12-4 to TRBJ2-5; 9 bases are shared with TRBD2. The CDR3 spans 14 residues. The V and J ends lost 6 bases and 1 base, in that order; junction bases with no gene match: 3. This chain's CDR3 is CASSATSGQETQYF. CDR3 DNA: TGTGCCAGCAGCGCGACTAGCGGCCAAGAGACCCAGTACTTC.

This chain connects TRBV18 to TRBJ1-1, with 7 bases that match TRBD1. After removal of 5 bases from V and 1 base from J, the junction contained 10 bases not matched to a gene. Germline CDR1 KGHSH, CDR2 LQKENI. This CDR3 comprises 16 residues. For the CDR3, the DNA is TGTGCCAGCTCAACTTTTACAGGGGCGACGAACACTGAAGCTTTCTTT. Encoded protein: CASSTFTGATNTEAFF.

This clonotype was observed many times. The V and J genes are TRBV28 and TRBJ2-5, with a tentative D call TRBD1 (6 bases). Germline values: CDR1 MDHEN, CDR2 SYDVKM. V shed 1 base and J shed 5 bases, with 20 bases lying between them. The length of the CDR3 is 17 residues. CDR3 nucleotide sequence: TGTGCCAGCAGTTTATTTATGATGGCAGGGGTTTACGAGACCCAGTACTTC. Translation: CASSLFMMAGVYETQYF.

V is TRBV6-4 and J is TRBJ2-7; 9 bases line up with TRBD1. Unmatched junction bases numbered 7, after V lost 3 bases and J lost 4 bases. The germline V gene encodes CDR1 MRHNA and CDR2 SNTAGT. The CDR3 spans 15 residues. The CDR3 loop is CASSEGTGSSYEQYF. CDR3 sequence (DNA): TGTGCCAGCAGTGAGGGGACAGGGTCCTCATACGAGCAGTACTTC.

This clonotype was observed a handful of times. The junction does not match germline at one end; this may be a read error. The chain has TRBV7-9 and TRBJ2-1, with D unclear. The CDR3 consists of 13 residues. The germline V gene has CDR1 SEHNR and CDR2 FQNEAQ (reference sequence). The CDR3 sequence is CASTLDIYNEQFF. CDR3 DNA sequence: TGTGCCAGCACCTTAGACATTTACAATGAGCAGTTCTTC.

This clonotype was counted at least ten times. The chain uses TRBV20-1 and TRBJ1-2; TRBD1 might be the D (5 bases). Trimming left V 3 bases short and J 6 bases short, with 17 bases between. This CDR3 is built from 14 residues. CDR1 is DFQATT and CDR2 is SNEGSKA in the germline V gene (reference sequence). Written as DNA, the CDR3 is TGCAGTGCTAGGCGGGACCGCTTGGGAGATGGCTACACCTTC. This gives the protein CSARRDRLGDGYTF.

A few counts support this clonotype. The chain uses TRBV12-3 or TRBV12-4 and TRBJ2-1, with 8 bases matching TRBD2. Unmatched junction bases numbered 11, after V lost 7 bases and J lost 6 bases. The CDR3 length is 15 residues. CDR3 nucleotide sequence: TGTGCCAGCACCCTCTCCCCCACTAGCGGCAATGAGCAGTTCTTC. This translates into CASTLSPTSGNEQFF.

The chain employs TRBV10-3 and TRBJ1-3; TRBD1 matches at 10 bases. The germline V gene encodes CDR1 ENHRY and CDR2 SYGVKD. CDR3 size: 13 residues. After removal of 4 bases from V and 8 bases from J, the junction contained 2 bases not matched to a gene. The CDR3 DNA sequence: TGTGCCATCAGTGGGACAGGGGGAGACACCATATATTTT. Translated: CAISGTGGDTIYF.

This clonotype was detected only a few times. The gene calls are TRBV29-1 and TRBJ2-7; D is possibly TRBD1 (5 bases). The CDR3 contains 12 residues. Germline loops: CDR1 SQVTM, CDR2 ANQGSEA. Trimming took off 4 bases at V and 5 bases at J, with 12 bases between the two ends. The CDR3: CSVVERGHEQYF. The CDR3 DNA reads TGCAGCGTTGTTGAAAGGGGCCACGAGCAGTACTTC.

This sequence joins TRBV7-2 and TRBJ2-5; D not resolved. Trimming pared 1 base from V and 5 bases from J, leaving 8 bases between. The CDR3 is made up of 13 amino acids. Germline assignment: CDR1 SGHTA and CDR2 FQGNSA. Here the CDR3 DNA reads TGTGCCAGCAGCTTAGGGCAGCGTGAGACCCAGTACTTC. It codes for CASSLGQRETQYF.

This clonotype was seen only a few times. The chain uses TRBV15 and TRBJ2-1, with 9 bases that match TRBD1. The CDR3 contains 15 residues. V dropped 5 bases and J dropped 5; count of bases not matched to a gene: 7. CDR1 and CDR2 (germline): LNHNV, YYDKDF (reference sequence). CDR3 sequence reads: CATSDRDRVDNEQFF. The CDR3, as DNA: TGTGCCACCAGCGACCGGGACAGGGTGGACAATGAGCAGTTCTTC.

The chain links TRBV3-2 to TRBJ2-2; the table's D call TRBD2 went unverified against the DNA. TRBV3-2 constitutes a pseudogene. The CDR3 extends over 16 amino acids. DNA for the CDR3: TGTGCCAGCAGCCAAGGATACGCGGGAGGGATCGGGGAGCTGTTTTTT. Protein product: CASSQGYAGGIGELFF.

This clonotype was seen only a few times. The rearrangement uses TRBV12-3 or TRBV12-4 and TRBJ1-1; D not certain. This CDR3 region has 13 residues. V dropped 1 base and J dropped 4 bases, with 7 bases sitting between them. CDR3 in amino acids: CASSLGEGTEAFF. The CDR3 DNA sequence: TGTGCCAGCAGTTTAGGTGAAGGCACTGAAGCTTTCTTT.

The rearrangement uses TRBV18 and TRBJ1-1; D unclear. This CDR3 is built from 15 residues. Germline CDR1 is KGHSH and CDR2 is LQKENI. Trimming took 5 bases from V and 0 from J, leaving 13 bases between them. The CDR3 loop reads CASSAETGMNTEAFF. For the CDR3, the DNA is TGTGCCAGCTCAGCTGAGACGGGGATGAACACTGAAGCTTTCTTT.

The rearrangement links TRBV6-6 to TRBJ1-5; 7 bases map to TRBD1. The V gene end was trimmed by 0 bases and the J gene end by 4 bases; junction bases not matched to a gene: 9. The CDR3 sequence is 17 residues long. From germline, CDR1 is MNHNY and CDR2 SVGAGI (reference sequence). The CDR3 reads CASSYSRARGSNQPQHF. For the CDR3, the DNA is TGTGCCAGCAGTTACTCGAGGGCCAGGGGGTCAAATCAGCCCCAGCATTTT.

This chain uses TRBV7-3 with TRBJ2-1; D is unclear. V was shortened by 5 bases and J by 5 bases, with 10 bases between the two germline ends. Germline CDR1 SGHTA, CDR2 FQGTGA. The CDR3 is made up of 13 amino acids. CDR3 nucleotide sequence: TGTGCCAGCAGCCCCCGCCAGAACAATGAGCAGTTCTTC. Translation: CASSPRQNNEQFF.

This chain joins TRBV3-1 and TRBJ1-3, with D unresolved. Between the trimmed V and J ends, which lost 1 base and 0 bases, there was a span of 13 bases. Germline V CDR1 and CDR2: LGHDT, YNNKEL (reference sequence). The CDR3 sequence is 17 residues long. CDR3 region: CASSQVWKPDSGNTIYF. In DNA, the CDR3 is TGTGCCAGCAGCCAAGTTTGGAAGCCTGACTCTGGAAACACCATATATTTT.